The rows below give T cell receptor beta chains drawn from one sample of a study of blood T cell repertoires in COVID-19. Measured with immunoSEQ multiplex PCR; TCRdb has only the in-frame clones, and not every one. The data show 140,000 to 150,000 clones, with over 75% seen just once and approximately 3% held by the top ten. Material for sequencing was peripheral blood. The origin of the receptors is a woman aged 60 to 75 with active COVID-19. Both conserved end residues are part of each CDR3. A D gene is named only where the DNA matches it firmly. Clone size is given for some rows only: seen once, a few or many times, or a class if the clone is expanded.

V: TRBV4-1
J: TRBJ2-7
size: -
D: TRBD2
DNA: TGCGCCAGCAGCCAAGAGTCACAGCGGACTAGGACCTCCTACGAGCAGTACTTC
CDR3: CASSQESQRTRTSYEQYF

V: TRBV7-7
J: TRBJ2-5
size: -
D: TRBD2
DNA: TGTGCCAGCAGCCGGGGACTAGCGGGGACTCGGGAGACCCAGTACTTC
CDR3: CASSRGLAGTRETQYF

V: TRBV7-6
J: TRBJ2-5
size: -
D: TRBD2
DNA: TGTGCCAGCAGTTACCAGACTAGCGGTCAAGAGACCCAGTACTTC
CDR3: CASSYQTSGQETQYF

V: TRBV10-1
J: TRBJ2-7
size: -
D: -
DNA: TGCGCCAGCATAGCCCGCGGTCTTTTGATTAGCTACGAGCAGTACTTC
CDR3: CASIARGLLISYEQYF

V: TRBV6-2/TRBV6-3
J: TRBJ2-3
size: -
D: TRBD2
DNA: TGTGCCAGCAGTTACGATCTAGCGGGAGGAATAGATACGCAGTATTTT
CDR3: CASSYDLAGGIDTQYF

V: TRBV18
J: TRBJ2-1
size: -
D: TRBD2
DNA: TGTGCCAGCTCACATATAGGGGAGGGCTACAATGAGCAGTTCTTC
CDR3: CASSHIGEGYNEQFF

V: TRBV28
J: TRBJ1-5
size: -
D: -
DNA: TGTGCCAGCAGCCGAGGACACTTCTATAGCAATCAGCCCCAGCATTTT
CDR3: CASSRGHFYSNQPQHF

V: TRBV27
J: TRBJ1-4
size: -
D: -
DNA: TGTGCCAGCAGTTTATTAGGGGGAAAACTGTTTTTT
CDR3: CASSLLGGKLFF

V: TRBV4-1
J: TRBJ2-1
size: -
D: TRBD1
DNA: TGCGCCAGCAGCCATCGACAGGGGCCCTACAATGAGCAGTTCTTC
CDR3: CASSHRQGPYNEQFF

V: TRBV4-1
J: TRBJ2-7
size: -
D: -
DNA: TGCGCCAGCAGCCCGATTCAGGGGTCCCCAGCCTACGAGCAGTACTTC
CDR3: CASSPIQGSPAYEQYF

V: TRBV18
J: TRBJ2-2
size: -
D: TRBD2
DNA: TGTGCCAGCTCGCTCGGACTAGCGGGAGTTCACGGGGAGCTGTTTTTT
CDR3: CASSLGLAGVHGELFF

V: TRBV7-6
J: TRBJ2-1
size: -
D: -
DNA: TGTGCCAGCAGCCGGGGTAGCGTCCACGAAAGCTCCTACAATGAGCAGTTCTTC
CDR3: CASSRGSVHESSYNEQFF

V: TRBV3-1/TRBV3-2
J: TRBJ2-3
size: -
D: TRBD2
DNA: TGTGCCAGCAGCCACAGACTAGCGGAAAGCACAGATACGCAGTATTTT
CDR3: CASSHRLAESTDTQYF

V: TRBV5-8
J: TRBJ1-4
size: -
D: TRBD1
DNA: TGTGCCAGCAGCTTGGGGGACAGGGCGTCGACTAATGAAAAACTGTTTTTT
CDR3: CASSLGDRASTNEKLFF

V: TRBV3-1/TRBV3-2
J: TRBJ2-5
size: -
D: TRBD1
DNA: TGTGCCAGCAGCCGGGGGTTTGGGACAGGGCTGGAGACCCAGTACTTC
CDR3: CASSRGFGTGLETQYF

V: TRBV6-5
J: TRBJ2-5
size: -
D: -
DNA: TGTGCCAGCAGTCGCGGAGGAGAGGTCCAAGAGACCCAGTACTTC
CDR3: CASSRGGEVQETQYF

V: TRBV4-3
J: TRBJ1-2
size: -
D: TRBD1
DNA: TGCGCCAGCAGCCAGCAACAGGGGACGCTCTATGGCTACACCTTC
CDR3: CASSQQQGTLYGYTF

V: TRBV5-1
J: TRBJ2-7
size: -
D: -
DNA: TGCGCCAGCAGCTTGGCTGAGTACGAGCAGTACTTC
CDR3: CASSLAEYEQYF

V: TRBV28
J: TRBJ1-1
size: -
D: -
DNA: TGTGCCAGCAGTTCCCCCTCAGGACCGGAGGGGACTGAAGCTTTCTTT
CDR3: CASSSPSGPEGTEAFF

V: TRBV4-2
J: TRBJ2-3
size: -
D: TRBD2
DNA: TGTGCCAGCAGCCAAGGTAACCTAGCGGGATTCTACACAGATACGCAGTATTTT
CDR3: CASSQGNLAGFYTDTQYF

V: TRBV2
J: TRBJ2-7
size: -
D: -
DNA: TGTGCCAGCAGTGAAACTAGAACCCTAACCCACGAGCAGTACTTC
CDR3: CASSETRTLTHEQYF

V: TRBV28
J: TRBJ2-7
size: -
D: -
DNA: TGTGCCAGCAGTTTATTCGGGAATTCCTACGAGCAGTACTTC
CDR3: CASSLFGNSYEQYF

V: TRBV9
J: TRBJ2-2
size: -
D: TRBD2
DNA: TGTGCCAGCAGCGGGACGGGACTAGCGGGAGTCGGGGAGCTGTTTTTT
CDR3: CASSGTGLAGVGELFF

V: TRBV3-1/TRBV3-2
J: TRBJ2-7
size: -
D: TRBD2
DNA: TGTGCCAGCAGCCGGAGCGGGAGGCTTATCTACGAGCAGTACTTC
CDR3: CASSRSGRLIYEQYF

V: TRBV29-1
J: TRBJ2-6
size: -
D: -
DNA: TGCAGCGTGAGAATGACTGGGGCCAACGTCCTGACTTTC
CDR3: CSVRMTGANVLTF

V: TRBV5-1
J: TRBJ2-7
size: -
D: -
DNA: TGCGCCAGCAGCTTGGCCCCAGGTTCCGAGCAGTACTTC
CDR3: CASSLAPGSEQYF

V: TRBV7-3
J: TRBJ2-2
size: -
D: -
DNA: TGTGCCAGCAGCTTAATGGTTGGGGGGATTCGGACCGGGGAGCTGTTTTTT
CDR3: CASSLMVGGIRTGELFF

V: TRBV9
J: TRBJ2-3
size: -
D: -
DNA: TGTGCCAGCAGCGTAGGCTGGGGAGACGGGACAGATACGCAGTATTTT
CDR3: CASSVGWGDGTDTQYF

V: TRBV6-1
J: TRBJ1-5
size: few
D: -
DNA: TGTGCCAGCAGTGAATGGCCGAACCAGCCCCAGCATTTT
CDR3: CASSEWPNQPQHF

V: TRBV4-2
J: TRBJ1-1
size: -
D: -
DNA: TGTGCCAGCAGCCAAGCCGGGGGGGGAGGCACTGAAGCTTTCTTT
CDR3: CASSQAGGGGTEAFF

V: TRBV19
J: TRBJ1-2
size: -
D: -
DNA: TGTGCCAGTACCTTTGGTAGCTATGGCTACACCTTC
CDR3: CASTFGSYGYTF